This entry lists 27 T cell receptor beta chains sequenced from one sample in a study of cytomegalovirus exposure and HLA in healthy donors. PCR amplification relied on 60 Vbeta primers (plus 13 Jbeta primers). Assay used: immunoSEQ multiplex PCR; TCRdb lists only in-frame clones, some missing. The table shows around 150,000 clones, with 82% occurring only once. Sequenced sample: PBMCs. The receptors were gathered from a male donor in good health and CMV-seronegative.

The V call is TRBV29-1, the J call TRBJ2-7; possible D gene TRBD1, 6 bases. The CDR3 consists of 12 residues. Germline assignment: CDR1 SQVTM and CDR2 ANQGSEA. Trimming pared 2 bases from V and 2 bases from J, leaving 7 bases between. As DNA, the CDR3 is TGCAGCGTTGAAACAGGGACCTACGAGCAGTACTTC. It specifies CSVETGTYEQYF.

V is TRBV5-6 and J is TRBJ1-1, with 7 nucleotides matching TRBD1. J lost 0 bases, V lost 4 bases, and 6 bases had no gene match. CDR3 length: 15 residues. The germline V gene has CDR1 SGHDT and CDR2 YYEEEE. CDR3 coding DNA: TGTGCCAGCAGCACCTACGACAGGGTGAACACTGAAGCTTTCTTT. This encodes CASSTYDRVNTEAFF.

The chain uses TRBV5-1 and TRBJ2-1, with TRBD1 as a possible D gene (5 bases). Germline V gives CDR1 SGHRS, CDR2 YFSETQ. CDR3 length: 14 amino acids. Trimming took off 0 bases at V and 2 bases at J, with 6 bases between the two ends. The CDR3 spells CASSLGQPYNEQFF. The CDR3 bases are TGCGCCAGCAGCTTGGGACAGCCCTACAATGAGCAGTTCTTC.

CDR3 sequence: CASSLAQTSGSIYEQFF. The CDR3 nucleotides read TGCGCCAGCAGCTTGGCGCAGACTAGCGGGAGCATCTATGAGCAGTTCTTC. The chain joins TRBV5-1 to TRBJ2-1, with TRBD2 identical over 12 bases. Per germline, CDR1 SGHRS and CDR2 YFSETQ. The CDR3 contains 17 residues. V shed 0 bases and J 8 bases; nucleotides not matched to a gene: 9.

J is TRBJ2-1 and V is TRBV4-3, with D possibly being TRBD1 (6 bases). This CDR3 comprises 16 residues. V lost 3 bases, J lost 7 bases, and 19 bases lay in between. Germline CDR1 and CDR2: LGHNA and YSLEER. The CDR3 DNA sequence: TGCGCCAGCAGCCATGAAAACAGGGCGAATCGTAATGAGCAGTTCTTC. Its protein product is CASSHENRANRNEQFF.

This sequence joins TRBV9 and TRBJ2-1, with 7 positions matching TRBD1. This CDR3 has 16 residues. Losses at the gene ends were 2 bases for V and 2 bases for J; bases not matched to a gene: 7. Looked up from germline, CDR1 is SGDLS and CDR2 is YYNGEE. The CDR3 DNA reads TGTGCCAGCAGCGTCAACACAGGGGTAACCTACAATGAGCAGTTCTTC. Translation gives CASSVNTGVTYNEQFF. Combining the CDR3 with reference TRBV9 and TRBJ2-1 gives the whole variable domain DSGVTQTPKHLITATGQRVTLRCSPRSGDLSVYWYQQSLDQGLQFLIQYYNGEERAKGNILERFSAQQFPDLHSELNLSSLELGDSALYFCASSVNTGVTYNEQFFGPGTRLTVL.

This clone has only one observation. This chain joins TRBV7-3 and TRBJ2-5; perhaps TRBD1 as D (6 bases). The CDR3 sequence is 15 residues long. Germline V lookup: CDR1 SGHTA, CDR2 FQGTGA. Trimming shortened V by 5 bases and J by 3 bases, and 16 bases separated the two germline ends. CDR3 sequence: CASSPQVTGKETQYF. CDR3 in DNA: TGTGCCAGCAGCCCACAGGTCACAGGGAAAGAGACCCAGTACTTC.

The genes are TRBV28 and TRBJ1-5, with TRBD1 as a possible D gene (6 bases). The CDR3 loop spans 15 amino acids. Germline lookup yields CDR1 MDHEN and CDR2 SYDVKM. V lost 6 bases to trimming and J lost 2 bases, with 14 bases between them. The CDR3 sequence is CASRPGVSGNQPQHF. In DNA, the CDR3 is TGTGCCAGCAGACCAGGGGTCTCGGGCAATCAGCCCCAGCATTTT.

In its sample, this clone was seen a few times. The chain combines TRBV28 with TRBJ2-3; a weak D match, TRBD2 (6 bases). The CDR3 runs 11 residues. CDR1 is MDHEN, CDR2 SYDVKM, per germline. Between the trimmed V and J ends, which lost 6 bases and 6 bases, there was a span of 7 bases. DNA of the CDR3: TGTGCCAGCAGCCTAGCGGATACGCAGTATTTT. It translates to CASSLADTQYF.

The chain combines TRBV5-1 with TRBJ2-1; 7 positions match TRBD2. Germline V lookup: CDR1 SGHRS, CDR2 YFSETQ. The CDR3 is 16 amino acids. The V and J ends lost 0 bases and 10 bases, in that order; junction bases with no gene match: 13. In nucleotides, the CDR3 is TGCGCCAGCAGCTTGGTCGGACTAGGCCCCAACGACGAGCAGTTCTTC. This sequence encodes CASSLVGLGPNDEQFF. The whole variable domain, filled in from reference TRBV5-1 and TRBJ2-1, reads KAGVTQTPRYLIKTRGQQVTLSCSPISGHRSVSWYQQTPGQGLQFLFEYFSETQRNKGNFPGRFSGRQFSNSRSEMNVSTLELGDSALYLCASSLVGLGPNDEQFFGPGTRLTVL.

This sequence joins TRBV11-2 and TRBJ2-3; unclear D gene. V lost 2 bases, J lost 0 bases, and 12 bases lay in between. From germline, CDR1 is SGHAT and CDR2 FQNNGV. The CDR3 length is 16 residues. The CDR3 sequence: CASSLQTAVSTDTQYF. The CDR3 bases are TGTGCCAGCAGCTTACAGACGGCGGTTAGCACAGATACGCAGTATTTT.

The rearrangement uses TRBV14 and TRBJ2-3, with no clear D. Germline V gene data show CDR1 as SGHDN and CDR2 as FVKESK. V gave up 4 bases and J gave up 2 bases, with 16 bases separating them. The CDR3 extends over 16 amino acids. DNA of the CDR3: TGTGCCAGCAGCCTGAGTCCGCGCGTGTACACAGATACGCAGTATTTT. Amino acid sequence: CASSLSPRVYTDTQYF.

The table lists this clone with a count of one. CDR3 loop: CATLDGGAKGYTF. For the CDR3, the DNA is TGTGCCACCCTGGACGGCGGGGCTAAGGGCTACACCTTC. The rearrangement uses TRBV10-3 and TRBJ1-2; weak D call: TRBD1 (5 bases). Germline CDR1 and CDR2: ENHRY and SYGVKD. The CDR3 totals 13 residues. The V end was cut by 10 bases, the J end by 8 bases, with 20 bases between.

V and J are TRBV4-3 and TRBJ2-5; TRBD2 matches at 10 bases. The CDR3 is 14 amino acids. V was clipped by 2 bases and J by 6 bases; unmatched bases: 3. CDR1 and CDR2 (germline): LGHNA, YSLEER. The CDR3 nucleotides are TGCGCCAGCAGCCAAACTAGCGGGGTTAAGACCCAGTACTTC. Protein sequence: CASSQTSGVKTQYF.

J is TRBJ2-2 and V is TRBV5-1, with D maybe TRBD2 (5 bases). Germline CDR1 reads SGHRS; CDR2 reads YFSETQ. The V end was cut by 5 bases, the J end by 6 bases, with 11 bases between. The length of the CDR3 is 13 residues. CDR3 protein: CASRRGGPGELFF. The CDR3 coding sequence is TGCGCCAGCAGACGGGGTGGTCCCGGGGAGCTGTTTTTT. The full variable domain, rest sourced from reference TRBV5-1 and TRBJ2-2, is KAGVTQTPRYLIKTRGQQVTLSCSPISGHRSVSWYQQTPGQGLQFLFEYFSETQRNKGNFPGRFSGRQFSNSRSEMNVSTLELGDSALYLCASRRGGPGELFFGEGSRLTVL.

There are a few counts of this clone. The chain has TRBV6-4 and TRBJ2-3; 12 nucleotides match TRBD2. The germline CDR1 and CDR2 sequences are MRHNA and SNTAGT. The V segment lost 5 bases and the J segment 4 bases; nucleotides outside the gene matches: 4. This CDR3 region has 15 residues. The chain's CDR3 is CASSRLAGESDTQYF. The CDR3 coding sequence is TGTGCCAGCAGTCGACTAGCGGGGGAGTCAGATACGCAGTATTTT.

V and J are TRBV27 and TRBJ1-3; possibly TRBD1 for D (5 bases). There are 15 residues in the CDR3. Germline V gives CDR1 MNHEY, CDR2 SMNVEV (reference sequence). The V gene lost 2 bases and the J gene lost 0 bases, with 8 bases spanning the gap. CDR3 nucleotide sequence: TGTGCCAGCAGTTTACAGGGCCTCTCTGGAAACACCATATATTTT. This translates into CASSLQGLSGNTIYF.

The gene calls are TRBV7-8 and TRBJ2-3, with a possible D match to TRBD1 (5 bases). Germline V lookup: CDR1 SGHVS, CDR2 FQNEAQ. The CDR3 sequence is 14 residues long. Trimming pared 5 bases from V and 4 bases from J, leaving 13 bases between. CDR3 region: CASSPGHPADTQYF. The DNA for the CDR3 is TGTGCCAGCAGCCCTGGACACCCTGCAGATACGCAGTATTTT.

The rearrangement links TRBV20-1 to TRBJ2-5; D is possibly TRBD2 (5 bases). The assigned J gene may be wrong: the sequence end matches TRBJ2-7 better. CDR3 length: 10 residues. Per germline, CDR1 DFQATT and CDR2 SNEGSKA (reference sequence). The CDR3 is CTPTIYEQYF. The CDR3 region has the DNA TGCACCCCGACTATCTACGAGCAGTACTTC.

The genes are TRBV6-6 and TRBJ1-5, with 12 bases aligning to TRBD1. Losses at the gene ends were 6 bases for V and 6 bases for J; bases not matched to a gene: 6. The CDR3 extends over 15 amino acids. CDR1 and CDR2 (germline): MNHNY, SVGAGI (reference sequence). The CDR3 protein is CASRTGTGGSQPQHF. As DNA, the CDR3 is TGTGCCAGCAGAACCGGGACAGGGGGCAGTCAGCCCCAGCATTTT.

This clone appeared once. The J gene is TRBJ2-5, the V gene TRBV5-1; 11 bases are shared with TRBD2. The CDR3 consists of 17 residues. V shed 4 bases and J 4 bases; nucleotides not matched to a gene: 12. Looked up from germline, CDR1 is SGHRS and CDR2 is YFSETQ. The CDR3: CASSHGTSGTPIETQYF. Written as DNA, the CDR3 is TGCGCCAGCAGCCACGGGACTAGCGGAACGCCCATAGAGACCCAGTACTTC.

This clone was recorded once. The CDR3 loop is CASSFRTGSSGNTIYF. The CDR3 bases are TGTGCCAGCAGCTTTCGGACAGGCAGTTCTGGAAACACCATATATTTT. This chain joins TRBV5-4 and TRBJ1-3, with TRBD1 identical over 7 bases. The CDR3 has 16 amino acids. The V gene's germline CDR1 is SGHNT and CDR2 YYREEE (reference sequence). The V and J ends lost 2 bases and 1 base, in that order; junction bases with no gene match: 6.

The chain has TRBV7-2 and TRBJ2-2, with no clear D. With 1 base removed from V and 6 bases from J, the gap between germline ends came to 6 bases. Germline V gene data show CDR1 as SGHTA and CDR2 as FQGNSA. The CDR3 is 13 residues long. CDR3 region: CASSLEPAGELFF. DNA of the CDR3: TGTGCCAGCAGCTTAGAGCCCGCCGGGGAGCTGTTTTTT.

This sequence joins TRBV9 and TRBJ2-1; the match to TRBD2 covers 13 bases. The CDR3 loop spans 15 amino acids. With 0 bases clipped from V and 8 bases from J, the junction kept 2 bases outside the gene matches. The germline gives CDR1 SGDLS, CDR2 YYNGEE. CDR3 region: CASSVGTSGGYEQFF. The CDR3 bases are TGTGCCAGCAGCGTAGGGACTAGCGGGGGCTATGAGCAGTTCTTC. The full variable domain, with the rest looked up from reference TRBV9 and TRBJ2-1, is DSGVTQTPKHLITATGQRVTLRCSPRSGDLSVYWYQQSLDQGLQFLIQYYNGEERAKGNILERFSAQQFPDLHSELNLSSLELGDSALYFCASSVGTSGGYEQFFGPGTRLTVL.

The V call is TRBV5-1, the J call TRBJ1-1; no definite D call. The germline gives CDR1 SGHRS, CDR2 YFSETQ. The CDR3 length is 15 residues. V shed 1 base and J shed 5 bases, with 15 bases lying between them. The CDR3 DNA follows: TGCGCCAGCAGCTTGTGGGCTTTTAGTGGGACTGAAGCTTTCTTT. Encoded protein: CASSLWAFSGTEAFF.

This chain uses TRBV6-6 with TRBJ2-1, with a weak D call TRBD1 (6 bases). Germline CDR1 and CDR2: MNHNY and SVGAGI (reference sequence). Trimming shortened V by 2 bases and J by 5 bases, and 13 bases separated the two germline ends. The CDR3 totals 15 residues. CDR3 protein: CASSYVAGDNNEQFF. DNA of the CDR3: TGTGCCAGCAGTTACGTGGCAGGGGATAACAATGAGCAGTTCTTC.

The rearrangement joins TRBV5-1 to TRBJ2-5; D call uncertain. The CDR3 consists of 15 residues. Looked up from germline, CDR1 is SGHRS and CDR2 is YFSETQ. V was trimmed by 0 bases and J by 1 base, leaving 10 bases between them. The CDR3 reads CASSLASRPQETQYF. The DNA of the CDR3 is TGCGCCAGCAGCTTGGCGAGCAGGCCCCAAGAGACCCAGTACTTC.